Each of the 27 T cell receptor beta chains below was sequenced from the same sample in a study of blood T cell repertoires in COVID-19 (TCRdb year 2020). Receptor amplification or capture employed the immunoSEQ multiplex PCR assay. The table was pulled from immuneACCESS by TCRdb, which kept in-frame rearrangements only. Such tables lose some clones; where checked, under half of the loss comes from unresolved V genes, and the rest has no known cause. The sample has approximately 20,000 clones on record, about 89% of them singletons. 20% to 30% of the sample lies in the top ten. Sequenced: peripheral blood. The source of these receptors is a human donor with active COVID-19. The donor label of this sample is uncertain.

This sequence joins TRBV5-1 and TRBJ1-2, with 10 positions matching TRBD1. The CDR3 is 19 residues long. The V segment lost 2 bases and the J segment 3 bases; nucleotides outside the gene matches: 16. Germline V CDR1 and CDR2: SGHRS, YFSETQ. CDR3 bases: TGCGCCAGCAGCTTCGGACCTACACTTTGGGACAGGGGCGACTATGGCTACACCTTC. It encodes CASSFGPTLWDRGDYGYTF.

The chain recombines TRBV5-1 with TRBJ2-5; 10 nucleotides line up with TRBD1. Germline CDR1 and CDR2: SGHRS and YFSETQ. This CDR3 is 17 amino acids long. With V trimmed by 4 bases and J by 5 bases, 14 bases remained unmatched. CDR3 protein: CASSRLGGQGQWETQYF. The CDR3 nucleotides read TGCGCCAGCAGCAGGCTAGGGGGACAGGGGCAGTGGGAGACCCAGTACTTC.

The genes are TRBV11-1 and TRBJ1-6, with unresolved D. The CDR3 loop spans 16 amino acids. V dropped 5 bases and J dropped 9 bases, with 20 bases sitting between them. The germline CDR1 and CDR2 sequences are SGHAT and FQDESV (reference sequence). In DNA form, the CDR3 reads TGTGCCAGCAGCCCCCACCGGGAGATGTTGAGTTCACCCCTCCACTTT. Translation gives CASSPHREMLSSPLHF.

This clone was recorded once. The genes are TRBV11-3 and TRBJ2-7, with D tentatively TRBD2 (6 bases). Germline CDR1 and CDR2: SGHNT and YENEEA. The length of the CDR3 is 14 residues. V dropped 4 bases and J dropped 6 bases, with 16 bases sitting between them. The CDR3 here is CASSSGTAPSEQYF. As DNA, the CDR3 is TGTGCCAGCAGCTCCGGGACTGCCCCCAGCGAGCAGTACTTC.

V usage is TRBV12-3 or TRBV12-4 and J usage is TRBJ1-1; no clear D. This CDR3 is built from 13 residues. Trimming removed 6 bases at V and 0 bases at J, with 8 bases between. The CDR3 region is CASSRRVNTEAFF. The CDR3 nucleotides read TGTGCCAGCAGCCGCCGGGTGAACACTGAAGCTTTCTTT.

This clone was seen only a few times. This rearrangement joins TRBV7-2 to TRBJ2-6, with TRBD2 identical over 12 bases. The germline CDR1 and CDR2 sequences are SGHTA and FQGNSA. The junction had 12 bases not matched to a gene; V was cut back by 5 bases and J by 4 bases. This CDR3 is 19 amino acids long. CDR3 in amino acids: CASSPRTSGKVSGANVLTF. In nucleotides, the CDR3 is TGTGCCAGCAGCCCCAGGACTAGCGGGAAGGTGTCCGGGGCCAACGTCCTGACTTTC.

V usage is TRBV3-1 (or the pseudogene TRBV3-2) and J usage is TRBJ1-6; TRBD1 matches at 7 bases. V was pared by 4 bases and J by 7 bases, with 7 bases of the junction left unmatched. Germline CDR1 LGHDT, CDR2 YNNKEL (reference sequence). This CDR3 has 15 residues. The CDR3 is CASSPGTVANSPLHF. The CDR3 region has the DNA TGTGCCAGCAGCCCCGGGACAGTTGCCAATTCACCCCTCCACTTT.

This chain connects TRBV11-2 to TRBJ2-1, with 7 bases that match TRBD2. The CDR3 length is 13 residues. After removal of 5 bases from V and 10 bases from J, the junction contained 8 bases not matched to a gene. Germline V CDR1 and CDR2: SGHAT, FQNNGV. The CDR3 here is CASSQDLADEQFF. The CDR3 DNA reads as TGTGCCAGCAGCCAGGATCTAGCGGACGAGCAGTTCTTC. The entire variable domain, with the rest obtained from reference TRBV11-2 and TRBJ2-1, is as follows: EAGVAQSPRYKIIEKRQSVAFWCNPISGHATLYWYQQILGQGPKLLIQFQNNGVVDDSQLPKDRFSAERLKGVDSTLKIQPAKLEDSAVYLCASSQDLADEQFFGPGTRLTVL.

This sequence joins TRBV19 and TRBJ2-1, with 14 bases aligning to TRBD2. Per the germline V gene, CDR1 is LNHDA and CDR2 is SQIVND (reference sequence). The CDR3 spans 17 residues. Losses at the gene ends were 6 bases for V and 6 bases for J; bases not matched to a gene: 10. The CDR3 DNA sequence: TGTGCCAGTAGCCCCAAATATGGACTAGCGGGGGGCAATGAGCAGTTCTTC. The encoded protein is CASSPKYGLAGGNEQFF.

This rearrangement joins TRBV14 to TRBJ2-3; no definite D call. The V and J ends lost 1 base and 10 bases respectively, with 9 bases between them. The CDR3 has 12 residues. Germline lookup yields CDR1 SGHDN and CDR2 FVKESK. The CDR3 protein is CASSQVLRAQYF. The CDR3, as DNA: TGTGCCAGCAGCCAAGTCCTGCGCGCGCAGTATTTT.

This chain links TRBV18 with TRBJ2-1, with D uncertain. This CDR3 comprises 14 residues. Looked up from germline, CDR1 is KGHSH and CDR2 is LQKENI. V lost 3 bases to trimming and J lost 0 bases, with 6 bases between them. The CDR3 region is CASSPIDSYNEQFF. CDR3 coding DNA: TGTGCCAGCTCACCGATAGACTCCTACAATGAGCAGTTCTTC.

The chain carries TRBV6-6 and TRBJ1-1; D is uncertain. Germline CDR1 MNHNY, CDR2 SVGAGI (reference sequence). Trimming took 2 bases from V and 5 from J, leaving 9 bases between them. CDR3 length: 13 amino acids. CDR3 protein: CASSYGGETEAFF. The DNA of the CDR3 is TGTGCCAGCAGTTACGGCGGGGAGACTGAAGCTTTCTTT.

This clone was seen a single time. The rearrangement links TRBV11-3 to TRBJ2-6, with TRBD2 as a possible D gene (5 bases). This CDR3 has 16 amino acids. Germline V lookup: CDR1 SGHNT, CDR2 YENEEA. Trimming cost V 5 bases and J 0 bases, with 11 bases left between them. The CDR3 coding sequence is TGTGCCAGCAGCCCCCCCCGGGACTCTGGGGCCAACGTCCTGACTTTC. This codes for CASSPPRDSGANVLTF.

CDR3 in DNA: TGTGCCAGCAGTTACTCGATGCGGGACACCGGGACTAGCCCCTACGAGCAGTACTTC. Translation gives CASSYSMRDTGTSPYEQYF. The chain couples TRBV6-2 or TRBV6-3 to TRBJ2-7; 9 bases map to TRBD2. The CDR3 consists of 19 residues. Germline V CDR1 and CDR2: MNHEY, SVGEGT. J gave up 2 bases and V 0 bases, and 14 bases lay outside the gene matches.

The chain is built from TRBV5-6 and TRBJ2-7; tentatively, D is TRBD2 (5 bases). CDR1 and CDR2 from the germline V gene are SGHDT and YYEEEE. Trimming removed 5 bases at V and 3 bases at J, with 21 bases between. The CDR3 spans 16 residues. CDR3 nucleotide sequence: TGTGCCAGCAGGAGGGATATGGTGGGTTTGGGCTACGAGCAGTACTTC. Translation gives CASRRDMVGLGYEQYF.

The J gene is TRBJ2-5, the V gene TRBV7-3; 10 bases align to TRBD2. Germline assignment: CDR1 SGHTA and CDR2 FQGTGA. This CDR3 comprises 15 residues. Losses at the gene ends were 5 bases for V and 1 base for J; bases not matched to a gene: 4. The CDR3 DNA follows: TGTGCCAGCAGCCTATCTAGCGGGGGCCAAGAGACCCAGTACTTC. Translating gives CASSLSSGGQETQYF.

The J gene is TRBJ2-5, the V gene TRBV7-2, with 9 nucleotides matching TRBD1. The CDR3 is 15 amino acids. The J segment lost 5 bases and the V segment lost 3 bases, leaving 7 bases of the junction unmatched. The germline gives CDR1 SGHTA, CDR2 FQGNSA. The CDR3 loop is CASSLATGGDETQYF. In DNA, the CDR3 is TGTGCCAGCAGCTTGGCGACAGGGGGAGACGAGACCCAGTACTTC.

The J gene is TRBJ2-2, the V gene TRBV25-1, with 7 bases lining up with TRBD2. The CDR3 extends over 13 amino acids. The V gene's germline CDR1 is MGHDK and CDR2 SYGVNS. J lost 3 bases, V lost 8 bases, and 3 bases had no gene match. The CDR3: CASFGGYTGELFF. CDR3 DNA: TGTGCCAGCTTCGGGGGGTACACCGGGGAGCTGTTTTTT.

The CDR3: CASSFRTGSYNEQFF. CDR3 DNA: TGCGCCAGCAGCTTTCGGACAGGCTCCTACAATGAGCAGTTCTTC. The chain employs TRBV5-1 and TRBJ2-1; TRBD1 agrees at 7 bases. The germline V gene has CDR1 SGHRS and CDR2 YFSETQ. The CDR3 runs 15 residues. Trimming cost V 2 bases and J 0 bases; bases outside gene matches: 2. The variable domain in full, with the rest retrieved from reference TRBV5-1 and TRBJ2-1, is KAGVTQTPRYLIKTRGQQVTLSCSPISGHRSVSWYQQTPGQGLQFLFEYFSETQRNKGNFPGRFSGRQFSNSRSEMNVSTLELGDSALYLCASSFRTGSYNEQFFGPGTRLTVL.

The chain has TRBV28 and TRBJ2-3; D is uncertain. The CDR3 contains 10 residues. CDR1 and CDR2 from the germline V gene are MDHEN and SYDVKM. Trimming took 8 bases from V and 7 from J, leaving 7 bases between them. The CDR3 DNA reads TGTGCCAGCTCATCAAATACGCAGTATTTT. This codes for CASSSNTQYF.

In its sample, this clone was seen a few times. The genes are TRBV2 and TRBJ1-4; no definite D call. Germline V gene sequence: CDR1 SNHLY, CDR2 FYNNEI. V was cut by 8 bases and J by 6 bases, with 13 bases left in between. The CDR3 extends over 13 amino acids. CDR3 in DNA: TGTGCCAGCGCCCGGGAGAGGGATGAAAAACTGTTTTTT. Translated: CASARERDEKLFF. The entire variable domain, with the rest obtained from reference TRBV2 and TRBJ1-4, is as follows: EPEVTQTPSHQVTQMGQEVILRCVPISNHLYFYWYRQILGQKVEFLVSFYNNEISEKSEIFDDQFSVERPDGSNFTLKIRSTKLEDSAMYFCASARERDEKLFFGSGTQLSVL.

The genes are TRBV3-1 (or the pseudogene TRBV3-2) and TRBJ2-5; TRBD2 agrees at 8 bases. The V gene end was trimmed by 0 bases and the J gene end by 2 bases; junction bases not matched to a gene: 2. This CDR3 is built from 15 residues. From germline, CDR1 is LGHDT and CDR2 YNNKEL (reference sequence). CDR3 region: CASSQEPSGQETQYF. The DNA for the CDR3 is TGTGCCAGCAGCCAAGAGCCTAGCGGGCAAGAGACCCAGTACTTC.

The V gene is TRBV30, the J gene TRBJ1-6, with TRBD1 matching 9 bases. The CDR3 runs to 15 residues. Germline CDR1 and CDR2: GTSNPN and SVGIG (reference sequence). V shed 0 bases and J 10 bases; nucleotides not matched to a gene: 7. Written as DNA, the CDR3 is TGTGCCTGGAGTGTCCCGGGACAGGGTTCCTCACCCCTCCACTTT. Its translation is CAWSVPGQGSSPLHF.

This clone was recorded once. The chain employs TRBV3-1 (or the pseudogene TRBV3-2) and TRBJ2-3; 11 bases match TRBD1. V dropped 4 bases and J dropped 5; count of bases not matched to a gene: 5. The CDR3 covers 15 residues. Germline lookup yields CDR1 LGHDT and CDR2 YNNKEL (reference sequence). The CDR3 reads CASSLRTGGLDTQYF. The CDR3 DNA follows: TGTGCCAGCAGCCTCCGGACAGGGGGCCTAGATACGCAGTATTTT.

This chain's CDR3 is CASSSRVSADTQYF. The CDR3 DNA is TGTGCCAGCAGCTCGCGAGTGAGCGCAGATACGCAGTATTTT. The chain carries TRBV6-4 and TRBJ2-3; D gene unclear. V lost 6 bases to trimming and J lost 4 bases, with 14 bases between them. The germline V gene encodes CDR1 MRHNA and CDR2 SNTAGT. This CDR3 spans 14 amino acids.

A remark on this clone: Relative to the germline gene, one junction end is altered; a read error may explain this. The CDR3 DNA sequence: TGTGCTAGCAGCTTAGGGCGGGAAAGCGATGAGCAGTTCTTC. It yields the protein CASSLGRESDEQFF. The chain joins TRBV7-7 to TRBJ2-1, with a tentative D call TRBD2 (6 bases). CDR1 SSHAT and CDR2 FNYEAQ come from the germline V gene (reference sequence). The CDR3 is made up of 14 amino acids.

This chain joins TRBV9 and TRBJ1-2; D possibly corresponds to TRBD1 (5 bases). CDR3 size: 16 residues. CDR1 and CDR2 (germline): SGDLS, YYNGEE. V dropped 4 bases and J dropped 6 bases, with 22 bases sitting between them. CDR3 protein: CASSRSAGEEWNGYTF. In DNA, the CDR3 is TGTGCCAGCAGCAGATCCGCGGGGGAGGAATGGAATGGCTACACCTTC.